This T cell receptor (beta chain) was sequenced in a study of T cell responses to AZD1222 COVID-19 vaccine. Study-level results: Clonal diversity was possibly underestimated; the donors were predominantly white British and more often female.

With regard to this clone: Its antigen is as yet unknown.

Second doses at about 4 or about 12 weeks were pooled. Germline loops: CDR1 SGHNT, CDR2 YENEEA. V gave up 1 base and J gave up 8 bases; unmatched junction bases: 11. CDR3 length: 17 amino acids. Profiling relied on immunoSEQ multiplex PCR, and the TCRdb table lists in-frame clones only, not all of them. Of roughly 50,000 clones detected, around 92% appear once; the ten largest clones hold roughly 15%. The chain recombines TRBV11-3 with TRBJ2-1; TRBD2 agrees at 10 bases. The sequencing here drew on peripheral blood, taken 28 days after the second AZD1222 dose. This sequence originates from an adult who received the AZD1222 COVID-19 vaccine. The CDR3 DNA reads TGTGCCAGCAGCTTAGCCGGGACTAGCGATGTGGTACATGAGCAGTTCTTC. Protein sequence: CASSLAGTSDVVHEQFF. Combining the CDR3 with reference TRBV11-3 and TRBJ2-1 gives the whole variable domain EAGVVQSPRYKIIEKKQPVAFWCNPISGHNTLYWYLQNLGQGPELLIRYENEEAVDDSQLPKDRFSAERLKGVDSTLKIQPAELGDSAVYLCASSLAGTSDVVHEQFFGPGTRLTVL.